This record looks at one T cell receptor (beta chain) sequence and its context. This entry comes from a study of blood T cell repertoires in COVID-19. Study at large: Sample material is recorded as cDNA or gDNA derived from T cells, B-cell-depleted T cells, or PBMCs.

Produced via immunoSEQ multiplex PCR; TCRdb's table is partial and in-frame only. Among approximately 180,000 clones listed, around 82% were seen once. CDR3 length: 16 residues. Germline V CDR1 and CDR2: SGHDT, YYEEEE. Trimming took 3 bases from V and 7 from J; bases not matched to a gene: 13. This chain uses TRBV5-6 with TRBJ1-5; 7 positions match TRBD1. Material for sequencing was PBMCs or T cells enriched from blood (not recorded which). The TCR was taken from a woman aged 50 to 65 with acute COVID-19. CDR3 residues: CASSSRGRGGLQPQHF. The CDR3 coding sequence is TGTGCCAGCAGCTCGAGGGGGCGAGGAGGATTACAGCCCCAGCATTTT.